A selection of T cell receptor beta chains follows, all from one sample in a study of blood T cells in healthy people across ages. MiXCR, applied by TCRdb to the 5' RACE reads, yields one record per CDR3 protein. Found here are hundreds of thousands of distinct CDR3 sequences, roughly 35% of them singletons; the top ten hold 10% to 15%. The specimen sequenced was blood. The source is a man younger than 35 in good health. Each CDR3 is given with its conserved first and last residue. The order of the fields is clone size, D gene, J gene, V gene, CDR3 DNA, CDR3 protein. D genes are given only for firm matches. Clone size, where shown, is once, few, many, or a class for clones that have expanded.

.,.,TRBJ1-2,TRBV12-3/TRBV12-4,TGTGCCAGCAGTCCGGGACCCTGGGTAGACTATGGCTACACCTTC,CASSPGPWVDYGYTF
.,TRBD1,TRBJ1-2,TRBV5-1,TGCGCCAGCAGCCTAGCCCGGGACAGGGGGCTGGATGGCTACACCTTC,CASSLARDRGLDGYTF
many,TRBD2,TRBJ2-1,TRBV12-3/TRBV12-4,TGTGCCAGCAGTTCCCCGGGACTAGCGAATGAGCAGTTCTTC,CASSSPGLANEQFF
.,TRBD1,TRBJ1-2,TRBV4-3,TGCGCCAGCAGCCAAGGCGGACAGGATTTTCTCTACACCTTC,CASSQGGQDFLYTF
few,TRBD1,TRBJ1-6,TRBV28,TGTGCCAGCACCCCGGACAGGGAGTCGCCCCTCCACTTT,CASTPDRESPLHF
.,.,TRBJ1-4,TRBV28,TGTGCCAGCAGACCCCGCACAGGAGGGGGTAACGATGAAAAACTGTTTTTT,CASRPRTGGGNDEKLFF
.,TRBD2,TRBJ2-5,TRBV20-1,TGTAGTGCTAGAGATTATAAAGGGACTAGCGGGGGAGTGGGAGAGACCCAGTACTTC,CSARDYKGTSGGVGETQYF
many,.,TRBJ2-3,TRBV4-1,TGCGCCAGCAGCAAACCCGCACAGGGATATCTCACAGATACGCAGTATTTT,CASSKPAQGYLTDTQYF
few,TRBD2,TRBJ2-3,TRBV5-6,TGTGCCAGCAGCCCGATATGGCGGGGGGGGAGTAACACAGATACGCAGTATTTT,CASSPIWRGGSNTDTQYF
.,.,TRBJ2-3,TRBV25-1,TGTGCCAGCAGCCCTGCCCCGACAGGCGTAACAGATACGCAGTATTTT,CASSPAPTGVTDTQYF
.,.,TRBJ2-1,TRBV7-9,TGTGCCAGCAGCTTAAAAGGGGGGCCTAGCTCCTACAATGAGCAGTTCTTC,CASSLKGGPSSYNEQFF